This TCR beta chain was found in a study of post-analysis software for immune sequencing data. As for the study in general: Several disease courses (relapsing-remitting, secondary progressive and progressive-relapsing) of multiple sclerosis were included. Overall study findings and caveats: Samples sharing a preparation batch grouped tightly together when assessed by F measure. With TRBV5-6, TRBV5-1 and TRBV20-1 included, roughly five TRBV segments were more frequent in patients than in controls. Compared against controls, patients with multiple sclerosis displayed significantly lower normalized Chao1 diversity.

This clonotype was detected a few times. Its antigen remains unknown. The V and J ends lost 8 bases and 5 bases, in that order; junction bases with no gene match: 4. CDR1 MDHEN and CDR2 SYDVKM come from the germline V gene. The CDR3 sequence is 12 residues long. Tagging with unique molecular identifiers was a feature of the TCR beta cDNA libraries. T cells numbering about 0.85 to 11 million yielded cDNA molecules that totaled approximately 500,000. From the PCR reads, TCRdb called clonotypes with MiXCR, one entry per CDR3 protein. Of fewer than 550,000 distinct CDR3 sequences listed, under 40% are singletons.

Sequenced: blood. The gene calls are TRBV28 and TRBJ2-5; 8 bases map to TRBD1. The receptor comes from a girl aged 2-17 years with multiple sclerosis. For the CDR3, the DNA is TGTGCCAGCCGACACAGGGGGGAGACCCAGTACTTC. It codes for CASRHRGETQYF.